This record covers a single T cell receptor beta chain. These data belong to a study of blood T cell repertoires in COVID-19. Turning to the study itself: Samples of COVID-19 (acute and convalescent) were obtained from the United States, Italy and Spain. Nucleic acid was either cDNA or gDNA, and it came from T cells, B-cell-depleted T cells, or PBMCs.

The Seattle patients, enrolled during active infection, were followed longitudinally. Authors' methods: Estimation of nucleated cell counts relied on the amplification of reference gene primers. Profiled with immunoSEQ multiplex PCR; TCRdb holds only in-frame clones, not every one. The D gene and trimming were derived from the DNA, and the V and J assignments and clone size from that table. In the table there are about 180,000 clones, approximately 83% of which are singletons. The CDR3 has 15 residues. V was shortened by 2 bases and J by 10 bases, with 15 bases between the two germline ends. CDR1 is MDHEN, CDR2 SYDVKM, per germline.

The chain links TRBV28 to TRBJ1-6, with no clear D. The origin of this receptor is a woman in her thirties or forties with COVID-19, enrolled during active disease. Sequences were obtained from peripheral blood. CDR3 region: CASSLHRGNASPLHF. CDR3 bases: TGTGCCAGCAGTTTACATCGAGGTAATGCATCACCCCTCCACTTT.